This T cell receptor beta chain was observed in a study of cytomegalovirus exposure and HLA in healthy donors. Study conclusions and caveats: Data from an earlier analysis indicated that most TCR beta V segments were productive either about 87% or about 30% of the time. Presence/absence analyses assumed roughly uniform sequencing depth across donors. Some segments of the V type, notably TRBV6-2 and TRBV6-3, were excluded as indistinguishable.

This clone was counted a few times. Its antigen is not identified. The V and J ends lost 7 bases and 4 bases, in that order; junction bases with no gene match: 17. The CDR3 runs 18 residues. The germline CDR1 and CDR2 sequences are SGHTA and FQGNSA. The PCR contained 60 Vbeta and 13 Jbeta primers. This table comes from immunoSEQ multiplex PCR, and its TCRdb copy is limited to in-frame clones, with some not included. The sample holds roughly 100,000 clones, about 70% seen once. The sequence came from a man aged 25 to 40 in good health and CMV-seronegative. The chain employs TRBV7-2 and TRBJ2-2; 8 positions match TRBD1. The sequenced sample consisted of PBMCs. The DNA of the CDR3 is TGTGCCAGCACCTCCCGCTGGGCCAGGGGGCTTAGCACCGGGGAGCTGTTTTTT. This translates into CASTSRWARGLSTGELFF.